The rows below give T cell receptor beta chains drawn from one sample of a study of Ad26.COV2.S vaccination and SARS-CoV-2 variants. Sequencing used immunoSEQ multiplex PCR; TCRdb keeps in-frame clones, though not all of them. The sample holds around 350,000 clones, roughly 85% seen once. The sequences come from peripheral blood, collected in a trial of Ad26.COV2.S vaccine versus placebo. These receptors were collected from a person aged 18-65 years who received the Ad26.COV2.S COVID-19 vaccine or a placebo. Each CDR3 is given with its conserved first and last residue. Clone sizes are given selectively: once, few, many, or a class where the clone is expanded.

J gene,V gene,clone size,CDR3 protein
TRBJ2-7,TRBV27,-,CASGDRGYEQYF
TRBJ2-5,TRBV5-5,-,CASRRPGTGVETQYF
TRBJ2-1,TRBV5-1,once,CASSLTANNEQFF
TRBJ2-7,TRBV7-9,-,CASSLVRQIEQYF
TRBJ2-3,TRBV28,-,CASRNRDRGPDTQYF
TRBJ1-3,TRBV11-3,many,CASSAGQGAGNTIYF
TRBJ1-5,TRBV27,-,CASSLSRVSNQPQHF
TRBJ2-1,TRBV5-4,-,CASSPRTVTTYNEQFF
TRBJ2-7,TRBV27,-,CASSPRPETYEQYF
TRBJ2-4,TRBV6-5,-,CASSPGQYRNIQYF
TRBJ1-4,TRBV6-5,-,CASSSGGSNEKLFF